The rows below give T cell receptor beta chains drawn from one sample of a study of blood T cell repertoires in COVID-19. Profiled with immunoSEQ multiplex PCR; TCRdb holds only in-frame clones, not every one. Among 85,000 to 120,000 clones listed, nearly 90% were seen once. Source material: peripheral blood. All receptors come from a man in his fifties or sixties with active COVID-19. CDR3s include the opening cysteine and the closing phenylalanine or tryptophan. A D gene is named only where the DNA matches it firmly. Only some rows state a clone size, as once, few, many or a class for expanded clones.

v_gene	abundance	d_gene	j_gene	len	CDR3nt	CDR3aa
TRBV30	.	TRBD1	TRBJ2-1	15	TGTGCCTGGAGGGGATACAGGGGGCGCGTGAATGAGCAGTTCTTC	CAWRGYRGRVNEQFF
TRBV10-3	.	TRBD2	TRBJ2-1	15	TGTGCCATCAGCGGGACTAGCGGGGGGGGTGATGAGCAGTTCTTC	CAISGTSGGGDEQFF
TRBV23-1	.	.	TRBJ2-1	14	TGCGCCAGCAGTCAATCAGCAGGGGCCAATGAGCAGTTCTTC	CASSQSAGANEQFF
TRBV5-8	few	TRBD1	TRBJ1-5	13	TGTGCCAGCAGCCCGACAGGGCATCAGCCCCAGCATTTT	CASSPTGHQPQHF
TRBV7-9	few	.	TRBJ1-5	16	TGTGCCAGCAGCCTCGGACTCCCAGCGAGCAATCAGCCCCAGCATTTT	CASSLGLPASNQPQHF
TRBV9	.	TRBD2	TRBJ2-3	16	TGTGCCAGCAGGCCGGGACTAGCGGGGCCCAGGGATACGCAGTATTTT	CASRPGLAGPRDTQYF
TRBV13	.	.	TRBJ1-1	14	TGTGCCAGCAGCTTAGACCGGCGGGGGGTTGGAGCTTTCTTT	CASSLDRRGVGAFF
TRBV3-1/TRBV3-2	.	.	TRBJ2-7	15	TGTGCCAGCAGCCAAGGGAATATGGGGCCCTACGAGCAGTACTTC	CASSQGNMGPYEQYF
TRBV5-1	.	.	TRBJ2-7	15	TGCGCCAGCAGCTTGGTGAGCGCCGGCCCAACCGAGCAGTACTTC	CASSLVSAGPTEQYF
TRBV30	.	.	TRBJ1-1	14	TGTGCCCGTCGGGGGGGGCAGGTGGGGACTGAAGCTTTCTTT	CARRGGQVGTEAFF
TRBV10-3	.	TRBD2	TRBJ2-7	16	TGTGCCATCAGTGAGTCGGGGACTAGCGGGGCAGGCGAGCAGTACTTC	CAISESGTSGAGEQYF
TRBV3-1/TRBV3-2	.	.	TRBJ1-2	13	TGTGCCAGCAGCCAAAGCCGGGAGGTAGGCTACACCTTC	CASSQSREVGYTF
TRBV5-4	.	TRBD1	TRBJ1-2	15	TGTGCCAGCAGCCTGAGAGGGGGCAGGGTGGATGGCTACACCTTC	CASSLRGGRVDGYTF
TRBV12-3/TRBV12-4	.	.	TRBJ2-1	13	TGTGCCAGCACGGTGGGGGGGCGGAATGAGCAGTTCTTC	CASTVGGRNEQFF
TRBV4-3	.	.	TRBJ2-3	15	TGCGCCAGCAGCCAAGTTCAGGGGAGCACAGATACGCAGTATTTT	CASSQVQGSTDTQYF
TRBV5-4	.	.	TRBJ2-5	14	TGTGCCAGCAGCCAACCACTAGCTTTGGAGGCCCAGTACTTC	CASSQPLALEAQYF
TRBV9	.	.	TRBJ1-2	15	TGTGCCAGCAGCGTAGAAACAGGGTCGAACTATGGCTACACCTTC	CASSVETGSNYGYTF
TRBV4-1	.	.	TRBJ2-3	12	TGCGCCAGCAGCCAAGTAACGGGGGCGCAGTATTTT	CASSQVTGAQYF
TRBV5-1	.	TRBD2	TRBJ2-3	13	TGCGCCAGCAGCTCCGGACTAGAAGATACGCAGTATTTT	CASSSGLEDTQYF
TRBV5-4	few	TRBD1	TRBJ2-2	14	TGTGCCAGCAGCAACCGGGACAGGGCCGGGGAGCTGTTTTTT	CASSNRDRAGELFF
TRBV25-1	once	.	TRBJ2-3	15	TGTGCCAGCAGGAGGAGGGTGCTTACCACAGATACGCAGTATTTT	CASRRRVLTTDTQYF
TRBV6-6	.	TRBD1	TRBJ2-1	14	TGTGCCAGCAGTTACCGGGACAGCAACAATGAGCAGTTCTTC	CASSYRDSNNEQFF
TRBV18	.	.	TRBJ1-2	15	TGTGCCAGCTCACCGCAAGGTCTCGGACAAAATGGCTACACCTTC	CASSPQGLGQNGYTF
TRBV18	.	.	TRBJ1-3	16	TGTGCCAGCTCACCACTCCCCGGGGACTCTGGAAACACCATATATTTT	CASSPLPGDSGNTIYF
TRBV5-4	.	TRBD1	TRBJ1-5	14	TGTGCCAGCAGTGACAGGGGTAGCAATCAGCCCCAGCATTTT	CASSDRGSNQPQHF
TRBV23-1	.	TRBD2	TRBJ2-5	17	TGCGCCAGCAGTCATTTCGGGACTAGCCGGACGGAAGAGACCCAGTACTTC	CASSHFGTSRTEETQYF
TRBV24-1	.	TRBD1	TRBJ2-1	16	TGTGCCACCAGTGATCCGGGACAGGGCGGTGACAATGAGCAGTTCTTC	CATSDPGQGGDNEQFF
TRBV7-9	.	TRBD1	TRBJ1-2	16	TGTGCCAGCAGCCAGGACGGACAGGGGTTTAGGTATGGCTACACCTTC	CASSQDGQGFRYGYTF
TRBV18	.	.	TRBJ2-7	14	TGTGCCAGCTCACCACGGGACACAGTAGGCGAGCAGTACTTC	CASSPRDTVGEQYF
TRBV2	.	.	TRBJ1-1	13	TGTGCCAGCTCGGGGGAAAAGAGTCCTGAAGCTTTCTTT	CASSGEKSPEAFF
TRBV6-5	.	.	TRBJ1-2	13	TGTGCCAGCAGTCGGGGATCAGACTATGGCTACACCTTC	CASSRGSDYGYTF
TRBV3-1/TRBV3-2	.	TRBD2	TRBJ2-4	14	TGTGCCAGCAGCCATCAACTAGCGGGGAACATTCAGTACTTC	CASSHQLAGNIQYF
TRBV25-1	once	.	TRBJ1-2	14	TGTGCCAGCAGTGAAACGGGGGAGGTCTATGGCTACACCTTC	CASSETGEVYGYTF
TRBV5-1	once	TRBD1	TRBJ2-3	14	TGCGCCAGCAGCGCTGACAGGGTTGCGGATACGCAGTATTTT	CASSADRVADTQYF
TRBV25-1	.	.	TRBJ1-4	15	TGTGCCAGCAGTTACCCACGGGGTCCTAATGAAAAACTGTTTTTT	CASSYPRGPNEKLFF
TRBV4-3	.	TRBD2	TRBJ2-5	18	TGCGCCAGCAGCCCCGGACTAGCGGGGGGGGTTCCCCAAGAGACCCAGTACTTC	CASSPGLAGGVPQETQYF
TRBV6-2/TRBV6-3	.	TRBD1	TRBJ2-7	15	TGTGCCAGCAGTCACCGGGACAGGGTGTACGACGAGCAGTACTTC	CASSHRDRVYDEQYF
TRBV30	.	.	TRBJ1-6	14	TGTGCCTCCAACCTTGGGGCAGGGCATTCACCCCTCCACTTT	CASNLGAGHSPLHF
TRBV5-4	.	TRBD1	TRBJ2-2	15	TGTGCCAGCAGAGGGACAGAATCGAACACCGGGGAGCTGTTTTTT	CASRGTESNTGELFF
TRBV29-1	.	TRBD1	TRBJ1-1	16	TGCAGCGCTAGAAAAGACAGGGGGCTTCGGGACACTGAAGCTTTCTTT	CSARKDRGLRDTEAFF
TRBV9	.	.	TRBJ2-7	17	TGTGCCAGCAGCCCGCGGGCAGGCTCCTCACGCCCCTACGAGCAGTACTTC	CASSPRAGSSRPYEQYF
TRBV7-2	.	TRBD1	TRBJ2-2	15	TGTGCCAGCAGCTGGACAGGGGGCACAACCGGGGAGCTGTTTTTT	CASSWTGGTTGELFF
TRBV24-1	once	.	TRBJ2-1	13	TGTGCCACCAGTGAGGGACTGACTAATGAGCAGTTCTTC	CATSEGLTNEQFF
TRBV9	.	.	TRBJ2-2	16	TGTGCCAGCAGCGTAATGGGACTGGTCAACACCGGGGAGCTGTTTTTT	CASSVMGLVNTGELFF
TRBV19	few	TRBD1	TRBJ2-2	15	TGTGCCAGTAGTTCGGGACAGGGGGGCACCGGGGAGCTGTTTTTT	CASSSGQGGTGELFF
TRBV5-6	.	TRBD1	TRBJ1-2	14	TGTGCCAGCCTTAGACAGGGATACGCGTCGGGCTACACCTTC	CASLRQGYASGYTF
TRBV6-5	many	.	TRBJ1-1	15	TGTGCCAGCAGTTACTTTTACCAGGATAACACTGAAGCTTTCTTT	CASSYFYQDNTEAFF
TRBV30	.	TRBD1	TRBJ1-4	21	TGTGCCTGGAGGCCCACGACTGGGTTCCAGGGACAGGGTTGGATTAGGGAAAAACTGTTTTTT	CAWRPTTGFQGQGWIREKLFF
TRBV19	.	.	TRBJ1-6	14	TGTGCCAGTAGCCTGACGGGGGGTGGCTCACCCCTCCACTTT	CASSLTGGGSPLHF
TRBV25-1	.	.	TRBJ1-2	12	TGTGCCAGCAGTGATATACCCGGGGGCTACACCTTC	CASSDIPGGYTF
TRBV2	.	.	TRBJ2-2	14	TGTGCCAGCAGGGCCGGACAGAACACCGGGGAGCTGTTTTTT	CASRAGQNTGELFF
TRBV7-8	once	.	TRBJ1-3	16	TGTGCCAGCAGCCGAGGGGGGGGGAGAATGGGAAACACCATATATTTT	CASSRGGGRMGNTIYF
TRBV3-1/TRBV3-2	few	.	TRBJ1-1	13	TGTGCCAGCAGCCAAGTAATGAGGCAGGAAGCTTTCTTT	CASSQVMRQEAFF
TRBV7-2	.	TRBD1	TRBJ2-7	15	TGTGCCAGCAGCCAAGACAGGGCCCTACCCTACGAGCAGTACTTC	CASSQDRALPYEQYF
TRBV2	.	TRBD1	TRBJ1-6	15	TGTGCCGGAGGATCGGGACAGTCTTATAATTCACCCCTCCACTTT	CAGGSGQSYNSPLHF
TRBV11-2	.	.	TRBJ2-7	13	TGTGCCAGCAGCCCCGACAGGCCTTACGAGCAGTACTTC	CASSPDRPYEQYF